One and the same sample provided the 27 T cell receptor beta chains below, sequenced in a study of human T cells and chemical hapten exposure. Noted time point: pre-sensitization, week 0. Treatment reported: therapeutic diphenylcyclopropenone sensitization with weekly scalp DPC. MiXCR, run by TCRdb on the RACE reads, gives a single entry per CDR3 protein. In the table there are a few hundred thousand distinct CDR3 sequences, about 5% of which are singletons. The source material was whole blood, sampled in connection with sensitization to the hapten diphenylcyclopropenone (DPC). The receptor source for this set is a woman between 18 and 30 years old with alopecia areata. Some clones in this sample may be carry-over from other donors' samples.

This clonotype has a handful of counts. The chain recombines TRBV28 with TRBJ1-2; D unresolved. This CDR3 contains 13 residues. V lost 2 bases and J 3 bases, leaving 7 bases between the germline ends. Germline V CDR1 and CDR2: MDHEN, SYDVKM. CDR3 sequence reads: CASSLPSDYGYTF. The CDR3 nucleotides are TGTGCCAGCAGTTTACCCAGTGACTATGGCTACACCTTC.

This clonotype has at least ten counts. The chain employs TRBV7-9 and TRBJ1-1; D remains unclear. The CDR3 contains 13 residues. V was cut by 3 bases and J by 5 bases, with 10 bases left in between. The V gene's germline CDR1 is SEHNR and CDR2 FQNEAQ (reference sequence). Here the CDR3 DNA reads TGTGCCAGCAGCTTTGTACAATTTACTGAAGCTTTCTTT. It encodes CASSFVQFTEAFF.

This clonotype occurred a few times. J is TRBJ1-6 and V is TRBV5-6; the D gene is possibly TRBD1 (6 bases). V lost 4 bases to trimming and J lost 4 bases, with 12 bases between them. The CDR3 sequence is 15 residues long. Germline V lookup: CDR1 SGHDT, CDR2 YYEEEE. This CDR3 is CASSQTTGYNSPLHF. DNA for the CDR3: TGTGCCAGCAGCCAAACGACAGGTTATAATTCACCCCTCCACTTT.

The sample holds many counts of this clonotype. The rearrangement joins TRBV10-3 to TRBJ2-2, with 10 bases matching TRBD1. The J segment lost 6 bases and the V segment lost 5 bases, leaving 6 bases of the junction unmatched. The length of the CDR3 is 15 residues. Germline V gives CDR1 ENHRY, CDR2 SYGVKD. The CDR3 sequence is CAISPGQGLSGELFF. The CDR3 DNA is TGTGCCATCAGTCCGGGACAGGGGTTATCCGGGGAGCTGTTTTTT.

The gene calls are TRBV27 and TRBJ1-1; no clear D gene. Between the trimmed V and J ends, which lost 1 base and 5 bases, there was a span of 11 bases. The CDR3 extends over 14 amino acids. Germline CDR1 reads MNHEY; CDR2 reads SMNVEV (reference sequence). CDR3 sequence: CASSLFSGDTEAFF. The DNA for the CDR3 is TGTGCCAGCAGTTTATTCTCCGGGGATACTGAAGCTTTCTTT.

The rearrangement uses TRBV6-2 or TRBV6-3 and TRBJ1-1, with 9 bases identical to TRBD1. The germline V gene encodes CDR1 MNHEY and CDR2 SVGEGT. CDR3 length: 17 amino acids. After removal of 6 bases from V and 6 bases from J, the junction contained 17 bases not matched to a gene. The CDR3 sequence is CASRSDGRRTGEAEAFF. DNA for the CDR3: TGTGCCAGCAGGTCGGATGGGAGGAGGACAGGGGAGGCTGAAGCTTTCTTT.

This clonotype showed up many times. This chain joins TRBV6-4 and TRBJ2-2; D ambiguous. V was cut by 0 bases and J by 3 bases, with 5 bases left in between. Germline V gives CDR1 MRHNA, CDR2 SNTAGT. The CDR3 has 14 residues. CDR3 in amino acids: CASSDSLDTGELFF. The CDR3 DNA sequence: TGTGCCAGCAGTGACTCGTTAGACACCGGGGAGCTGTTTTTT.

This clonotype came up a few times. The J gene is TRBJ2-6, the V gene TRBV5-1; no clear D. The length of the CDR3 is 15 residues. Trimming stripped 3 bases from V and 0 bases from J, with 7 bases between. CDR1 and CDR2 from the germline V gene are SGHRS and YFSETQ. The DNA for the CDR3 is TGCGCCAGCAGCTCCGCGTACTCTGGGGCCAACGTCCTGACTTTC. Amino acid sequence: CASSSAYSGANVLTF.

This clonotype was recorded many times. The chain is built from TRBV6-2 or TRBV6-3 and TRBJ2-5; D possibly corresponds to TRBD2 (5 bases). The V and J ends lost 10 bases and 2 bases respectively, with 11 bases between them. The CDR3 is 12 amino acids. The germline gives CDR1 MNHEY, CDR2 SVGEGT. The CDR3 region has the DNA TGTGCCACTGGACGGGATCAAGAGACCCAGTACTTC. Translated: CATGRDQETQYF.

This clonotype was seen more than once but under ten times. V and J are TRBV28 and TRBJ2-3; 8 bases line up with TRBD2. CDR1 is MDHEN, CDR2 SYDVKM, per germline. Germline trimming cut 6 bases from V and 0 bases from J; bases unmatched to any gene: 17. The CDR3 totals 19 residues. The CDR3, as DNA: TGTGCCAGCAGAATAAGCGGGGGCGTATGCGATTCTAGCACAGATACGCAGTATTTT. Amino acid sequence: CASRISGGVCDSSTDTQYF.

A few counts support this clonotype. The V call is TRBV2, the J call TRBJ1-2; no clear D gene. Germline assignment: CDR1 SNHLY and CDR2 FYNNEI. The V end was cut by 8 bases, the J end by 4 bases, with 14 bases between. This CDR3 is built from 13 residues. The CDR3: CASHGYGFYGYTF. CDR3 in DNA: TGTGCCAGCCACGGTTACGGATTCTATGGCTACACCTTC.

The rearrangement links TRBV18 to TRBJ1-2, with D possibly matching TRBD1 (6 bases). CDR1 is KGHSH, CDR2 LQKENI, per germline. CDR3 size: 13 residues. Trimming took off 3 bases at V and 6 bases at J, with 11 bases between the two ends. The CDR3 nucleotides read TGTGCCAGCTCACCTTTAGAGGGGGATGGCTACACCTTC. It yields the protein CASSPLEGDGYTF.

V and J are TRBV25-1 and TRBJ2-7; possibly TRBD1 for D (5 bases). V was cut by 5 bases and J by 8 bases, with 22 bases left in between. Germline V gene sequence: CDR1 MGHDK, CDR2 SYGVNS. The CDR3 runs to 15 residues. CDR3 protein: CASSQPRAGPGKQYF. CDR3 DNA: TGTGCCAGCAGTCAACCTCGGGCAGGGCCGGGTAAGCAGTACTTC.

This clonotype was counted at least ten times. The chain joins TRBV5-1 to TRBJ2-1; tentative D call: TRBD2 (6 bases). The germline V and J ends were trimmed by 4 bases and 10 bases, with 15 bases remaining between them. This CDR3 is 13 amino acids long. Per germline, CDR1 SGHRS and CDR2 YFSETQ. The chain's CDR3 is CASSLRGVGEQFF. The CDR3 nucleotides read TGCGCCAGCAGCCTGCGCGGGGTAGGAGAGCAGTTCTTC.

This clonotype was detected ten times or more. J is TRBJ2-2 and V is TRBV12-5, with 7 bases aligning to TRBD1. Germline V lookup: CDR1 LGHNT, CDR2 FRNRAP. V dropped 0 bases and J dropped 1; count of bases not matched to a gene: 8. The length of the CDR3 is 18 residues. CDR3 in amino acids: CASGLVPRQGRNTGELFF. In nucleotides, the CDR3 is TGTGCTAGTGGTTTGGTACCCCGACAGGGACGGAACACCGGGGAGCTGTTTTTT.

The rearrangement joins TRBV3-1 to TRBJ1-1; 8 bases match TRBD1. Germline V gene lookup returns CDR1 LGHDT and CDR2 YNNKEL (reference sequence). V was pared by 3 bases and J by 3 bases, with 6 bases of the junction left unmatched. The CDR3 totals 15 residues. CDR3 protein: CASSQYRGEDTEAFF. CDR3 nucleotide sequence: TGTGCCAGCAGCCAGTACAGGGGGGAGGACACTGAAGCTTTCTTT.

This clonotype was recorded a few times. The chain couples TRBV27 to TRBJ2-5; the D gene is possibly TRBD2 (6 bases). V lost 8 bases, J lost 5 bases, and 15 bases lay in between. The length of the CDR3 is 13 residues. CDR1 is MNHEY and CDR2 is SMNVEV in the germline V gene (reference sequence). The CDR3 nucleotides read TGTGCCAGCTACGGGGGATCGGGGGAGACCCAGTACTTC. Translated: CASYGGSGETQYF.

This clonotype was recorded many times. V and J are TRBV10-3 and TRBJ1-5; weak D call: TRBD1 (5 bases). The CDR3 contains 14 residues. CDR1 ENHRY and CDR2 SYGVKD come from the germline V gene. Trimming took 4 bases from V and 1 from J, leaving 8 bases between them. The CDR3 protein is CAISVGGSNQPQHF. The CDR3 DNA follows: TGTGCCATCAGTGTGGGGGGAAGCAATCAGCCCCAGCATTTT.

A remark on this clonotype: Without the conserved terminal phenylalanine or tryptophan, this CDR3 likely stems from a read error. This chain links TRBV6-2 or TRBV6-3 with TRBJ1-6; 9 bases agree with TRBD1. Trimming cost V 0 bases and J 9 bases; bases outside gene matches: 6. Germline CDR1 MNHEY, CDR2 SVGEGT. The CDR3 spans 16 residues. Here the CDR3 reads CASSYSTGGGGSPLHS. The CDR3, as DNA: TGTGCCAGCAGTTACTCGACAGGGGGAGGTGGTTCACCCCTCCACTCT.

The CDR3 nucleotides are TGTGCCAGCAGGTTAACAGGGGGAGCCGACTTTAACACTGAAGCTTTCTTT. The encoded protein is CASRLTGGADFNTEAFF. This rearrangement joins TRBV7-9 to TRBJ1-1; TRBD1 agrees at 8 bases. The CDR3 is 17 residues long. Germline V gene sequence: CDR1 SEHNR, CDR2 FQNEAQ (reference sequence). V lost 6 bases to trimming and J lost 2 bases; unmatched junction nucleotides: 14.

V gene TRBV29-1 combines with J gene TRBJ2-3, with a possible D match to TRBD2 (7 bases). CDR1 SQVTM and CDR2 ANQGSEA come from the germline V gene. The CDR3 runs 13 residues. Trimming took 4 bases from V and 4 from J, leaving 12 bases between them. CDR3 amino acids: CSVGGGTPDTQYF. In DNA, the CDR3 is TGCAGCGTTGGCGGGGGCACCCCAGATACGCAGTATTTT.

The CDR3: CASSWSRGSATGELFF. CDR3 bases: TGCGCCAGCAGCTGGAGTCGGGGTAGTGCGACCGGGGAGCTGTTTTTT. The chain has TRBV5-1 and TRBJ2-2, with TRBD2 as a possible D gene (5 bases). Germline V gene sequence: CDR1 SGHRS, CDR2 YFSETQ. The CDR3 is made up of 16 amino acids. The germline V and J ends were trimmed by 3 bases and 5 bases, with 17 bases remaining between them.

This clonotype was observed a handful of times. This chain uses TRBV6-2 or TRBV6-3 with TRBJ1-1; possible D gene TRBD1, 5 bases. This CDR3 has 16 amino acids. Looked up from germline, CDR1 is MNHEY and CDR2 is SVGEGT. Trimming pared 6 bases from V and 5 bases from J, leaving 22 bases between. This CDR3 is CASRSSSGTPRTEAFF. In nucleotides, the CDR3 is TGTGCCAGCAGGTCGTCCTCCGGGACCCCGAGGACTGAAGCTTTCTTT.

The chain employs TRBV24-1 and TRBJ2-3; TRBD1 is a possible D gene (5 bases). The CDR3 runs 13 residues. Germline V gives CDR1 KGHDR, CDR2 SFDVKD. Trimming shortened V by 6 bases and J by 8 bases, and 14 bases separated the two germline ends. The CDR3 protein is CATSQGPFGTQYF. As DNA, the CDR3 is TGTGCCACCAGTCAGGGCCCTTTCGGTACGCAGTATTTT.

This clonotype appeared a few times. The chain combines TRBV7-6 with TRBJ1-2, with 10 bases identical to TRBD1. Looked up from germline, CDR1 is SGHVS and CDR2 is FNYEAQ. J lost 6 bases, V lost 4 bases, and 11 bases had no gene match. The CDR3 covers 16 residues. The CDR3 loop is CASSSLVAGTGDGYTF. As DNA, the CDR3 is TGTGCCAGCAGCTCCCTAGTGGCCGGGACAGGGGATGGCTACACCTTC.

The chain recombines TRBV6-2 or TRBV6-3 with TRBJ2-1, with D possibly TRBD2 on 6 matching bases. There are 17 residues in the CDR3. Trimming pared 2 bases from V and 5 bases from J, leaving 19 bases between. Germline V gene lookup returns CDR1 MNHEY and CDR2 SVGEGT. The CDR3 loop reads CASSYTLWGGANNEQFF. Here the CDR3 DNA reads TGTGCCAGCAGTTACACCCTTTGGGGCGGGGCAAACAATGAGCAGTTCTTC.

The chain has TRBV7-3 and TRBJ2-1; D may be TRBD1 or TRBD2 (5 bases each). The CDR3 is made up of 12 amino acids. The V gene lost 1 base and the J gene lost 13 bases, with 11 bases spanning the gap. Germline-derived CDR1 and CDR2 are SGHTA and FQGTGA. As DNA, the CDR3 is TGTGCCAGCAGCTTAAGCCGGGGCCCACAGTTCTTC. Translated: CASSLSRGPQFF.